This is a list of T cell receptor beta chains from one sample in a study of CD8+CD57+ T cells in acquired aplastic anemia. TCRdb reprocessed the reads via MiXCR and lists one record per CDR3 protein. The data show tens of thousands of distinct CDR3 sequences, approximately 46% seen once. The sample taken for sequencing was sorted CD4+, CD8+, or CD8+CD57+ T cells (not recorded which) from PBMCs. These receptors all stem from a human donor in good health, serving as a control. Each CDR3 is given with its conserved first and last residue. The D gene is left open where the match is weak. Clone size appears in some rows only: once, few, many, or a class for an expanded clone.

>TRBV25-1|TRBD1|TRBJ2-3|.
TGTGCCAGCAGCCCCCCGACAGGGAACACAGATACGCAGTATTTT
CASSPPTGNTDTQYF
>TRBV12-3/TRBV12-4|TRBD1|TRBJ1-2|many
TGTGCCAGCAGCGGACAGGGGATATACTATGGCTACACCTTC
CASSGQGIYYGYTF
>TRBV19|.|TRBJ1-1|many
TGTGCCAGTAAGATACAGGGCACTGAAGCTTTCTTT
CASKIQGTEAFF
>TRBV4-1|.|TRBJ2-1|.
TGCGCCAGCAGCCAAGCTTCCGGGGATACCTACAATGGGCAGTTCTTC
CASSQASGDTYNGQFF
>TRBV14|TRBD1|TRBJ1-1|.
TGTGCCAGCAGCCAAGAGGACAGGGGAGAGGACACTGAAGCTTTCTTT
CASSQEDRGEDTEAFF
>TRBV10-3|.|TRBJ2-2|.
TGTGCCATCACGATGGGGGGTCAGAACACCGGGGAGCTGTTTTTT
CAITMGGQNTGELFF
>TRBV15|TRBD1|TRBJ2-7|.
TGTGCCACCAGCAGAGAGGACAGGGCGGCCTACGAGCAGTACTTC
CATSREDRAAYEQYF
>TRBV25-1|.|TRBJ2-3|.
TGTGCCAGCAGTTGGGGTGCCGGACAAGATACGCAGTATTTT
CASSWGAGQDTQYF
>TRBV19|TRBD1|TRBJ1-2|few
TGTGCCAGTGCACCGCCCGGGACAGCAGCTAACTATGGCTACACCTTC
CASAPPGTAANYGYTF
>TRBV2|.|TRBJ1-4|.
TGTGCCAGCTCACCACTGGGTGAAAAACTGTTTTTT
CASSPLGEKLFF
>TRBV19|.|TRBJ2-1|once
TGTGCCACCACAATAGCGGCAGACTACAATGAGCAGTTCTTC
CATTIAADYNEQFF
>TRBV25-1|TRBD2|TRBJ2-1|.
TGTGCCAGCAATCTAGCGGAGACGCTCAATGAGCAGTTCTTC
CASNLAETLNEQFF
>TRBV2|.|TRBJ1-6|few
TGTGCCAGCAGTCCACAGGGCCAGAATTCACCCCTCCACTTT
CASSPQGQNSPLHF
>TRBV19|.|TRBJ1-2|.
TGTGCCAGTAAAGAGACAGGCGTCTATGGCTACACCTTC
CASKETGVYGYTF
>TRBV5-1|TRBD2|TRBJ2-5|few
TGCGCCAGCAGCTTGTGGGGGGGGAAACAGCCTCATGGAGAGACCCAGTACTTC
CASSLWGGKQPHGETQYF
>TRBV20-1|TRBD2|TRBJ2-5|.
TGCAGTGCCCAAATAGCGGGAGGGCCTGAGACCCAGTACTTC
CSAQIAGGPETQYF
>TRBV15|TRBD2|TRBJ2-3|.
TGTGCCACCAGCAGAACTAGCGTCACAGATACGCAGTATTTT
CATSRTSVTDTQYF
>TRBV4-1|TRBD1|TRBJ2-1|many
TGCGCCAGCAGCCCCGGGACAGATTACAATGAGCAGTTCTTC
CASSPGTDYNEQFF